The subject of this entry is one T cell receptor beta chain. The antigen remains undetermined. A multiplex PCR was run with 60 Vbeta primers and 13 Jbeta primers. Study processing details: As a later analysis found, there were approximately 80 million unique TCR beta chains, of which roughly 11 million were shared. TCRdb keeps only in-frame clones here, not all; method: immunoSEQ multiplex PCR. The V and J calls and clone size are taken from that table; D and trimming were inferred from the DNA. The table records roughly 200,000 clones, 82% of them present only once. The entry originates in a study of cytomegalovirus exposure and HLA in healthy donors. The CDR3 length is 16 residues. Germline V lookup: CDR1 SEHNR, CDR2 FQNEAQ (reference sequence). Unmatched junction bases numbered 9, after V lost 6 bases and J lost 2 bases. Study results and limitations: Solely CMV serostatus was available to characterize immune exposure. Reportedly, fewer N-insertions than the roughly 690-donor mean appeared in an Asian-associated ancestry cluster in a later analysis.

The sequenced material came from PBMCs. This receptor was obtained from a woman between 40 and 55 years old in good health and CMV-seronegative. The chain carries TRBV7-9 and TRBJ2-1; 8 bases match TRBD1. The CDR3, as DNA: TGTGCCAGCAGTCCGAGGACAGGGTTAACCTACAATGAGCAGTTCTTC. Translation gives CASSPRTGLTYNEQFF.